This T cell receptor beta chain was recovered during a study of T cell changes during pregnancy in multiple sclerosis. Profiled with immunoSEQ multiplex PCR; TCRdb holds only in-frame clones, not every one. The sample records around 41,000 clones, around 90% being singletons. Germline V gene sequence: CDR1 LGHNA, CDR2 YSLEER. CDR3 size: 18 residues. The V segment lost 1 base and the J segment 1 base; nucleotides outside the gene matches: 10. J is TRBJ1-1 and V is TRBV4-3; 9 nucleotides line up with TRBD1. The sample in question was CD4+ T cells from peripheral blood mononuclear cells, obtained in the third trimester of pregnancy. The receptor was isolated from a female donor in good health, enrolled as a control in a pregnancy study. CDR3 nucleotide sequence: TGCGCCAGCAGCCAAGGTTTTAGGACAGGGGCAAAGAACACTGAAGCTTTCTTT. It translates to CASSQGFRTGAKNTEAFF.